Listed below are T cell receptor beta chains from one sample, sequenced in a study of blood T cells in healthy people across ages. MiXCR was run by TCRdb on the 5' RACE reads, yielding one entry per CDR3 protein. The repertoire holds more than 900,000 distinct CDR3 sequences, with 29% as singletons. The same data also contributed to another study, on T cells of mothers and their children.

The source material was blood. These receptor sequences come from a middle-aged woman in good health. Both conserved end residues are part of each CDR3. D genes are given only for firm matches.

TRBV6-1,TRBJ2-2,.,CASSEAGTGELFF
TRBV7-2,TRBJ1-4,.,CASSLDSGYGEKLFF
TRBV20-1,TRBJ2-5,.,CSANRGVLQETQYF
TRBV28,TRBJ2-3,.,CAGTSRGGSPTDTQYF
TRBV20-1,TRBJ2-1,TRBD2,CSARDMTSGGALYNEQFF
TRBV11-3,TRBJ1-5,TRBD1,CASSSDREYNQPQHF
TRBV7-2,.,.,CAGSFYFRGQLETQFF
TRBV27,TRBJ2-5,.,CASSLQDQETQYF
TRBV12-3/TRBV12-4,TRBJ2-3,.,CASSRVGGAGADTQYF
TRBV20-1,TRBJ2-3,TRBD2,CSALGVAGGVTDTQYF
TRBV10-3,TRBJ2-4,.,CAISETGGRGEQYF
TRBV3-1,.,.,CASSQDPDGEQYF
TRBV28,TRBJ2-5,TRBD1,CASSSGGRGQETQYF
TRBV10-3,TRBJ1-2,TRBD1,CAIRGQGDYGYTF
TRBV5-1,TRBJ2-1,.,CASSMGQTYNEQFF
TRBV20-1,TRBJ2-1,.,CRAGIGQLYNEQFF
TRBV20-1,TRBJ1-5,TRBD1,CSATGQEGNQPQHF
TRBV4-1,TRBJ2-3,.,CASSHPGRGTDTQYF
TRBV7-9,TRBJ2-1,TRBD2,CASSLVAGDYNEQFF
TRBV28,TRBJ1-2,.,CASSDSGLYGYTF
TRBV30,TRBJ2-1,.,CAWSVGKGGRRRFDEQFF
TRBV6-1,TRBJ2-1,.,CASREAYQFF
TRBV5-1,TRBJ2-3,TRBD1,CASSGGTGGKPDTQYF
TRBV4-2,TRBJ1-4,TRBD1,CASSTGGQGNEKLFF
TRBV7-3,TRBJ2-1,.,CASSQGLADEQFF
TRBV7-6,TRBJ2-4,.,CASSFGSGSGNIQYF
TRBV13,TRBJ2-7,.,CASSFLGALRSEQYF
TRBV7-2,TRBJ1-2,.,CASSLEAGPYGYTF